This TCR beta chain is drawn from a study of PD-L1 blockade in urothelial cancer. The wider study: Blood drawn 3 weeks (second dose) and 6 weeks after treatment start was analyzed. Blood samples had a median of roughly 140,000 T cells.

Libraries were prepared by immunoSEQ multiplex PCR; TCRdb keeps only in-frame clonotypes and omits some of them. The table lists 65,000 to 90,000 clones, roughly 84% of them singletons. Indicated time point: pretreatment peripheral blood. Patients in the study were battling locally advanced or metastatic urothelial carcinoma. The CDR3 sequence is 15 residues long. Germline V gene sequence: CDR1 SGHRS, CDR2 YFSETQ. V was trimmed by 2 bases and J by 3 bases, leaving 11 bases between them. The J gene is TRBJ1-4, the V gene TRBV5-1; D remains ambiguous. This receptor was taken from a woman in her 70s with urothelial cancer. The source was PBMCs, collected around atezolizumab (anti-PD-L1) treatment. CDR3 bases: TGCGCCAGCAGCTTTCTCGGGGAATCTAATGAAAAACTGTTTTTT. Amino acids: CASSFLGESNEKLFF. Combining the CDR3 with reference TRBV5-1 and TRBJ1-4 gives the whole variable domain KAGVTQTPRYLIKTRGQQVTLSCSPISGHRSVSWYQQTPGQGLQFLFEYFSETQRNKGNFPGRFSGRQFSNSRSEMNVSTLELGDSALYLCASSFLGESNEKLFFGSGTQLSVL.